The TCR beta chain described here comes from a study of T-cell reconstitution after alpha-beta-depleted transplantation in children. Regarding the study as a whole: About two months after transplant, alpha-beta T cells reportedly came from several hundred expanded graft clones. Surviving recipient T cells and thymic progenitors produced the high day-60 TCRbeta diversity seen in some patients. Fresh T-cell production supplied most of the T-cell counts and diversity seen one year after transplant.

Looked up from germline, CDR1 is DFQATT and CDR2 is SNEGSKA (reference sequence). V gave up 2 bases and J gave up 4 bases, with 11 bases separating them. The CDR3 extends over 14 amino acids. This sample's TCRbeta library carried unique molecular identifier barcodes. TCRdb called the PCR reads again in MiXCR, with one record for every CDR3 protein. This table holds about 580,000 distinct CDR3 sequences, roughly 23% found once. This clonotype appeared a few times. Its antigen is not known. The source is a boy under two years old who had a stem cell transplant for acute myeloid leukemia, so the T cells may come from the graft donor. The V and J genes are TRBV20-1 and TRBJ2-2; no clear D gene. The sample in question was PBMCs, mostly from graft donor cells, obtained 360 days after TCRalphabeta/CD19-depleted stem cell transplant. CDR3 coding DNA: TGCAGTGCTAGATTCGAACCTCCCACCGGGGAGCTGTTTTTT. It codes for CSARFEPPTGELFF.